The rows below give T cell receptor beta chains drawn from one sample of a study of T cell repertoires in cytomegalovirus infection. TCRdb used MiXCR to reprocess the reads, holding one entry per CDR3 protein. Here the sample spans some 500,000 distinct CDR3 sequences, 33% being singletons. The antigens of these receptors remain unknown. Sequenced material: cultured PBMCs, taken from culture after CMV antigen stimulation. The receptors stem from a human donor in good health (CMV status not recorded). Some clones in this sample may be carry-over from other donors' samples. Each CDR3 is given without its conserved first and last residue. The order of the fields is J gene, V gene, CDR3 protein.

J: TRBJ2-1
V: TRBV28
CDR3: ASSGTSGIGEDNEQF

J: TRBJ2-5
V: TRBV7-9
CDR3: ASSSLAGVVETQY

J: TRBJ1-2
V: TRBV19
CDR3: ASSTPGSYYGYT

J: TRBJ2-3
V: TRBV9
CDR3: ASSVTGGLDTQY

J: TRBJ2-3
V: TRBV28
CDR3: ASSLFPGSGPDTQY

J: TRBJ2-3
V: TRBV19
CDR3: ASSIEGRQESTDTQY

J: TRBJ2-3
V: TRBV20-1
CDR3: SAAGGRTDTQY

J: TRBJ2-5
V: TRBV20-1
CDR3: SAAAWGQGRETQY

J: TRBJ1-2
V: TRBV7-2
CDR3: ASSSWDSGGYGYT

J: TRBJ2-5
V: TRBV19
CDR3: ASSIGGAPETQY

J: TRBJ1-5
V: TRBV4-1
CDR3: ASSQDEGYQPQH

J: TRBJ1-5
V: TRBV10-3
CDR3: AISESAQPQH

J: TRBJ2-5
V: TRBV5-4
CDR3: ASSLGVATETQY

J: TRBJ1-5
V: TRBV7-8
CDR3: ASSLETGARNQPQH

J: TRBJ2-7
V: TRBV7-2
CDR3: ASSIPSSYEQY

J: TRBJ2-5
V: TRBV6-2/TRBV6-3
CDR3: ASQGGLKRIEETQY

J: TRBJ1-2
V: TRBV7-2
CDR3: ASSLGFSYGYT

J: TRBJ1-6
V: TRBV7-2
CDR3: ASSSGQNNSPLH

J: TRBJ2-3
V: TRBV7-6
CDR3: ASSPEPGSSTDTQY

J: TRBJ2-2
V: TRBV12-3/TRBV12-4
CDR3: ASSLSSRITGELF